The TCR beta chain described here comes from a study of PD-1 blockade in classical Hodgkin lymphoma. Some clones are missing from TCRdb's copy, which holds only in-frame ones; the method was immunoSEQ multiplex PCR. The data hold around 30,000 clones, with 80% to 95% observed a single time. The time point was: cycle 4 day 1 (C4D1), after about 6 weeks of nivolumab. Autologous stem cell transplantation was followed by relapse in every patient, and brentuximab vedotin exposure varied. Researchers used magnetic negative selection to pull out pure CD4+ T cells from thawed PBMCs. In this sample, this clone turned up once. The sequenced sample was CD4+ T cells from blood, obtained before the fourth cycle of nivolumab. The source of this sequence is a human donor with classical Hodgkin lymphoma.

The CDR3 nucleotides read TGTGCCAGCAGCTCCCGGGACAGGGGTTCAGATACGCAGTATTTT. This encodes CASSSRDRGSDTQYF. The chain uses TRBV7-9 and TRBJ2-3; 10 bases are a match to TRBD1. The CDR3 spans 15 residues. CDR1 is SEHNR, CDR2 FQNEAQ, per germline (reference sequence). V shed 4 bases and J 4 bases; nucleotides not matched to a gene: 5.